This T cell receptor beta chain was documented in a study of response to subunit inactivated influenza vaccine. Study-level points and caveats: Authors suggested that a seasonal influenza vaccination recruits few new T cells each time.

TCRdb re-called the RT-PCR reads with MiXCR, one entry per CDR3 protein. The sample has fewer than 700,000 distinct CDR3 sequences; roughly 13% are singletons. This clonotype has more than one count but fewer than ten. The target antigen is unknown. This CDR3 comprises 21 residues. V was clipped by 5 bases and J by 0 bases; unmatched bases: 19. Germline lookup yields CDR1 SGHAT and CDR2 FQNNGV. The specimen comprised PBMCs from blood, sampled around seven weeks after vaccination. J is TRBJ1-4 and V is TRBV11-2; 9 positions match TRBD1. The origin of this receptor is a middle-aged man who received an inactivated influenza vaccine. CDR3 protein: CASSPTAETGGWGATNEKLFF. CDR3 in DNA: TGTGCCAGCAGCCCAACCGCCGAAACAGGGGGCTGGGGGGCAACTAATGAAAAACTGTTTTTT. Drawing the rest from reference TRBV11-2 and TRBJ1-4, the complete variable domain is EAGVAQSPRYKIIEKRQSVAFWCNPISGHATLYWYQQILGQGPKLLIQFQNNGVVDDSQLPKDRFSAERLKGVDSTLKIQPAKLEDSAVYLCASSPTAETGGWGATNEKLFFGSGTQLSVL.